A selection of T cell receptor beta chains follows, all from one sample in a study of shared clonotypes between healthy human individuals. TCRdb keeps only in-frame clones here, not all; method: immunoSEQ multiplex PCR. The sample lists about 510,000 clones; about 75% were seen once. Sequenced: PBMCs. Receptors were obtained from a woman aged 40-49 years in good health. Some clones in this sample may be carry-over from other donors' samples. The conserved cysteine and the conserved F or W are not part of the CDR3 here. The D gene is left open where the match is weak.

TRBD2,TRBV11-2,TRBJ2-3,ASSLDPLGLAGGADTQY
-,TRBV11-2,TRBJ2-5,ASSLVLQETQY
-,TRBV5-1,TRBJ2-7,ASSQGTLPSYEQY
-,TRBV5-1,TRBJ2-1,ASSLEDRGGQF
-,TRBV9,TRBJ2-1,ASSVEAAASSYNEQF
TRBD1,TRBV7-2,TRBJ2-3,ASSWRTGEDTQY
TRBD1,TRBV6-1,TRBJ2-7,ASRAQGIAYEQY
-,TRBV12-2,TRBJ1-2,ASRLANRQGRLCWSYGYT
-,TRBV27,TRBJ2-3,ASTPWGDGADTQY
TRBD1,TRBV5-4,TRBJ2-2,ASRAGTGSGELF
-,TRBV4-1,TRBJ2-7,ASSQVRSGSSYEQY
-,TRBV9,TRBJ2-2,ASSPPGLASTGELF
-,TRBV23-1,TRBJ1-3,ASSYGGPSRFSGNTIY
TRBD2,TRBV6-5,TRBJ2-1,ASSSQKRGNWNEQF
TRBD1,TRBV27,TRBJ1-2,ASSLGQGGGYT
TRBD2,TRBV7-6,TRBJ2-3,ASSPGTSGEITDTQY